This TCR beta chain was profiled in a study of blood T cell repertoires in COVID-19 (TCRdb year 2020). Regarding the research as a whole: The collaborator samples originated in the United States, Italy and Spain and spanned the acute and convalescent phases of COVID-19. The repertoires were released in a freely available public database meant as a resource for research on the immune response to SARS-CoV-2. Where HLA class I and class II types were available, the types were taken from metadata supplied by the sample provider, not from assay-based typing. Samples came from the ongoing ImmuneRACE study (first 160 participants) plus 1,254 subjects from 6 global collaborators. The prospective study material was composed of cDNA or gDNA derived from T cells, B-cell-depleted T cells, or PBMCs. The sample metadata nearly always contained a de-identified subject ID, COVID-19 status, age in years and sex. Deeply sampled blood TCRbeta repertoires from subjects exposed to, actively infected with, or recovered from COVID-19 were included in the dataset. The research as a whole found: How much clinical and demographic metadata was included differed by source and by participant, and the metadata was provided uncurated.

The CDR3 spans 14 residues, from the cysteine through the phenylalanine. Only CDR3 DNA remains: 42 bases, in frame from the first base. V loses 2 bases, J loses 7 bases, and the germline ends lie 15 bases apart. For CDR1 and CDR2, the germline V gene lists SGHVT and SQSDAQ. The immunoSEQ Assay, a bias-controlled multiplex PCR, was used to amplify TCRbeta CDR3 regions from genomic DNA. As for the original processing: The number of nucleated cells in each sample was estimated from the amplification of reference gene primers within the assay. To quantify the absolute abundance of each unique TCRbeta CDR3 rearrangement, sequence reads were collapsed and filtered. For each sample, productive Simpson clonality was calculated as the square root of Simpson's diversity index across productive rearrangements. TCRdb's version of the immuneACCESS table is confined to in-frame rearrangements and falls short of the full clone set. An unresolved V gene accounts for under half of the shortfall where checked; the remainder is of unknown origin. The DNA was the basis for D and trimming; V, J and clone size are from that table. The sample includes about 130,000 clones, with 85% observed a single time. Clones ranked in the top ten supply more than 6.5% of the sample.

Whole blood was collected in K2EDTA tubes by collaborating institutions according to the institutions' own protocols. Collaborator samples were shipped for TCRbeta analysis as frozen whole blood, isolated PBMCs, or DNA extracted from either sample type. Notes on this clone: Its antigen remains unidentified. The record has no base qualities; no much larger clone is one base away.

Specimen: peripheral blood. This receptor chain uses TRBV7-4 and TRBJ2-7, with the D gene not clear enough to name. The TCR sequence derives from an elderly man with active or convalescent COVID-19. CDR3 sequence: CASSLSFPGWEQYF. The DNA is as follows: TGTGCCAGCAGCTTAAGTTTTCCGGGTTGGGAGCAGTACTTC.